A selection of T cell receptor beta chains follows, all from one sample in a study of T-cell reconstitution after alpha-beta-depleted transplantation in children. TCRdb used MiXCR to reprocess the PCR reads, holding one entry per CDR3 protein. The top ten clones hold about 32% of a sample with approximately 430,000 distinct CDR3 sequences, about 16% of them seen once. The starting material was PBMCs, mostly from graft donor cells, obtained 360 days after TCRalphabeta/CD19-depleted stem cell transplant. The receptors stem from a boy in the first two years of life who had a stem cell transplant for Wiskott-Aldrich syndrome, so the T cells may come from the graft donor. Both conserved end residues are part of each CDR3. D genes are given only for firm matches. Size is stated for part of the rows, as once, few or many counts, or as a class when the clone is expanded.

V gene	J gene	clone size	D gene	CDR3 protein	CDR3 DNA
TRBV7-9	TRBJ1-1	-	-	CASSLGGPMNTEAFF	TGTGCCAGCAGCTTAGGGGGGCCCATGAACACTGAAGCTTTCTTT
TRBV4-1	TRBJ1-1	-	-	CASSQRGGDTEAFF	TGCGCCAGCAGCCAGAGGGGAGGTGACACTGAAGCTTTCTTT
TRBV5-1	TRBJ2-1	few	-	CASSLKVGVSSYNEQFF	TGCGCCAGCAGCTTGAAGGTTGGAGTCAGCTCCTACAATGAGCAGTTCTTC
TRBV6-5	TRBJ1-1	-	-	CASRGGSEAFF	TGTGCCAGCAGGGGGGGCTCTGAAGCTTTCTTT
TRBV5-1	TRBJ2-5	-	-	CASSFGQGKETQYF	TGCGCCAGCAGCTTTGGTCAGGGAAAAGAGACCCAGTACTTC
TRBV20-1	TRBJ2-1	few	TRBD1	CSAKNLQGPSRFGISYNEQFF	TGCAGTGCCAAAAATTTACAGGGGCCGTCGCGCTTCGGGATCTCCTACAATGAGCAGTTCTTC
TRBV5-1	TRBJ2-7	few	-	CASSSHQGRGPYEQYF	TGCGCCAGCAGCTCCCACCAGGGGAGGGGACCTTACGAGCAGTACTTC
TRBV7-9	TRBJ2-7	many	-	CASSIGQSRKQYF	TGTGCCAGCAGCATAGGACAGTCTAGGAAGCAGTACTTC
TRBV2	TRBJ2-2	-	-	CASYSTVPTTGELFF	TGTGCCAGCTACTCTACAGTTCCAACCACCGGGGAGCTGTTTTTT
TRBV4-2	TRBJ2-3	-	-	CASSQDLGPDTQYF	TGTGCCAGCAGCCAAGATTTAGGGCCAGATACGCAGTATTTT
TRBV6-5	TRBJ2-7	-	TRBD1	CASRNPARGQYEQYF	TGTGCCAGCCGAAACCCGGCCAGGGGGCAATACGAGCAGTACTTC
TRBV4-1	TRBJ2-5	-	-	CASSQQRRAGDETQYF	TGCGCCAGCAGCCAGCAGAGGAGAGCCGGGGATGAAACCCAGTACTTC
TRBV20-1	TRBJ2-1	few	TRBD1	CSAEGQGDEQFF	TGCAGTGCAGAGGGACAGGGAGATGAGCAGTTCTTC
TRBV11-2	TRBJ2-7	few	-	CASSLDPWNLKVYEQYF	TGTGCCAGCAGCTTAGACCCCTGGAATTTGAAGGTCTACGAGCAGTACTTC
TRBV20-1	TRBJ2-1	few	TRBD1	CSADRGLVENEQFF	TGCAGTGCTGACAGGGGGCTCGTAGAAAATGAGCAGTTCTTC
TRBV28	TRBJ1-3	few	-	CASSTFTGFGDTIYF	TGTGCCAGCAGTACCTTTACAGGTTTCGGAGACACCATATATTTT
TRBV9	TRBJ2-2	-	-	CASSVGKRTGELFF	TGTGCCAGCAGCGTTGGGAAAAGGACCGGGGAGCTGTTTTTT
TRBV29-1	TRBJ2-3	-	-	CSVHPRATDTQYF	TGCAGCGTTCATCCCCGGGCCACAGATACGCAGTATTTT
TRBV19	TRBJ2-5	-	-	CASSTYSGVSETQYF	TGTGCCAGTAGCACTTACTCAGGGGTGTCGGAGACCCAGTACTTC
TRBV12-3/TRBV12-4	TRBJ2-5	-	-	CASTPNHGGETQYF	TGTGCCAGCACTCCTAACCATGGGGGAGAGACCCAGTACTTC
TRBV25-1	TRBJ2-2	-	-	CASSDPTPTGQGGAGELFF	TGTGCCAGCAGTGATCCAACCCCGACAGGGCAGGGAGGCGCCGGGGAGCTGTTTTTT
TRBV2	TRBJ1-5	-	-	CASRENNQPQHF	TGTGCCAGCAGGGAAAATAATCAGCCCCAGCATTTT
TRBV7-9	TRBJ2-1	few	TRBD2	CASSSRLAGRRGEQFF	TGTGCCAGCAGCTCAAGACTAGCGGGGAGGAGAGGGGAGCAGTTCTTC
TRBV7-9	TRBJ2-3	few	TRBD2	CASTPSGGSDTQYF	TGTGCCAGCACCCCTTCGGGGGGGTCAGATACGCAGTATTTT